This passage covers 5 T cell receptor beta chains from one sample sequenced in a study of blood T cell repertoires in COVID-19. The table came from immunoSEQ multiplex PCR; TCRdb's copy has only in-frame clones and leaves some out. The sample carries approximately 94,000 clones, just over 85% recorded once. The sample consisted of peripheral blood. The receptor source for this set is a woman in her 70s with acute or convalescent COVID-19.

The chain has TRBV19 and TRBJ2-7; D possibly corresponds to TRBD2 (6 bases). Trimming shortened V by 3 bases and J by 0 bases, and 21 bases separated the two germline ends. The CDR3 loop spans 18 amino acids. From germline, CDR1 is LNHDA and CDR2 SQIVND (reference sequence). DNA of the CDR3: TGTGCCAGTAGTATGGAGGGCACCCGAGGGGACTCCTCCTACGAGCAGTACTTC. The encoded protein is CASSMEGTRGDSSYEQYF.

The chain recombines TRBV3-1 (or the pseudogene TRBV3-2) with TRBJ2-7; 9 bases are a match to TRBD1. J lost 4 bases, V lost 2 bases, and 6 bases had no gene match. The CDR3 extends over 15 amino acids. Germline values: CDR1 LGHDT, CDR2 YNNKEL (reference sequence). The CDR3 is CASSQPGTGFYEQYF. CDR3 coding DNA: TGTGCCAGCAGCCAACCCGGGACAGGGTTTTACGAGCAGTACTTC.

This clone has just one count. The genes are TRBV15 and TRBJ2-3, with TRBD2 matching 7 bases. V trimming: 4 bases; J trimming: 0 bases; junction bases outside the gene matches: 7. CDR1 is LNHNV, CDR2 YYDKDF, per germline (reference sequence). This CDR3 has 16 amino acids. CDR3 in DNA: TGTGCCACCAGCAATAGAGCGGGGAGAAGCACAGATACGCAGTATTTT. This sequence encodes CATSNRAGRSTDTQYF.

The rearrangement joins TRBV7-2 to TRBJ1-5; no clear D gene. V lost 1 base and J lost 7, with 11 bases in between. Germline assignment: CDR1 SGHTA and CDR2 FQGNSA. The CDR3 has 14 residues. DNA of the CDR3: TGTGCCAGCAGCTTAGGGTATAGCGGGCAGCCCCAGCATTTT. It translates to CASSLGYSGQPQHF.

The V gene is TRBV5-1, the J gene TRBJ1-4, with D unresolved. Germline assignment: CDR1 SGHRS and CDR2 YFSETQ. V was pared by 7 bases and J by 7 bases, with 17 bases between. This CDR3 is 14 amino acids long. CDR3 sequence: CASSRSNGFEKLFF. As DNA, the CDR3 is TGCGCCAGCTCCCGAAGTAACGGGTTTGAAAAACTGTTTTTT. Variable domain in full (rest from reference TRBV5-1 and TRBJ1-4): KAGVTQTPRYLIKTRGQQVTLSCSPISGHRSVSWYQQTPGQGLQFLFEYFSETQRNKGNFPGRFSGRQFSNSRSEMNVSTLELGDSALYLCASSRSNGFEKLFFGSGTQLSVL.